These T cell receptor beta chains were read from a single sample in a study of spatial heterogeneity in lung cancer. TCRdb fed the 5' RACE reads into MiXCR, producing one record per CDR3 protein. The table records approximately 49,000 distinct CDR3 sequences, around 5.2% of them present only once. This specimen consisted of PBMCs, obtained at surgery. The receptors shown here come from a male donor with early-stage non-small cell lung cancer. CDR3s include the opening cysteine and the closing phenylalanine or tryptophan. The D gene is left open where the match is weak. A clone size is listed for some rows: how often the clone was seen (once, few, many), or a class if it is expanded.

TRBV25-1	-	few	TRBJ2-1	CASSVFPGRDYNEQFF	TGTGCCAGCAGTGTCTTTCCGGGACGAGACTACAATGAGCAGTTCTTC
TRBV20-1	-	many	TRBJ2-1	CSANQGGEQFF	TGCAGTGCTAACCAGGGCGGTGAGCAGTTCTTC
TRBV6-5	-	many	TRBJ2-7	CASSSKGRDGVYEQYF	TGTGCCAGCAGTTCTAAAGGCCGGGACGGAGTCTACGAGCAGTACTTC
TRBV12-3/TRBV12-4	-	many	TRBJ2-1	CASRPLISYNEQFF	TGTGCCAGCAGGCCGCTGATCTCCTACAATGAGCAGTTCTTC
TRBV14	-	-	TRBJ1-2	CASSQAGGRSNYGYTF	TGTGCCAGCAGCCAAGCCGGCGGCAGGAGTAACTATGGCTACACCTTC
TRBV6-5	TRBD1	many	TRBJ1-5	CASRRGTGSNQPQHF	TGTGCCAGCAGACGAGGGACAGGGTCCAATCAGCCCCAGCATTTT
TRBV7-9	-	many	TRBJ2-3	CASSLAAGTTDTQYF	TGTGCCAGCAGCTTAGCAGCAGGGACGACAGATACGCAGTATTTT
TRBV27	-	many	TRBJ1-1	CASSSRVNTEAFF	TGTGCCAGCAGTTCGCGGGTGAACACTGAAGCTTTCTTT
TRBV7-6	-	many	TRBJ2-5	CASSSLAKTQYF	TGTGCCAGCAGCTCCTTAGCAAAGACCCAGTACTTC
TRBV10-2	-	many	TRBJ2-7	CASSVDHEQYF	TGCGCCAGCAGTGTGGACCACGAGCAGTACTTC
TRBV7-2	-	many	TRBJ2-1	CASSLVGRSFNEQFF	TGTGCCAGCAGCTTGGTCGGGAGAAGCTTCAATGAGCAGTTCTTC
TRBV30	TRBD1	many	TRBJ1-6	CACGTGSNSPLHF	TGTGCCTGTGGGACAGGGAGTAATTCACCCCTCCACTTT
TRBV7-6	-	few	TRBJ2-5	CASSLDPGVETQYF	TGTGCCAGCAGCTTAGATCCAGGGGTAGAGACCCAGTACTTC
TRBV20-1	TRBD2	many	TRBJ2-3	CSAEGLAAGTDTQYF	TGCAGTGCTGAGGGACTAGCGGCCGGCACAGATACGCAGTATTTT
TRBV18	-	few	TRBJ2-4	CASSPSAGVVKNIQYF	TGTGCCAGCTCACCAAGTGCGGGTGTTGTCAAAAACATTCAGTACTTC
TRBV7-2	-	many	TRBJ2-3	CASSLSRTDTQYF	TGTGCCAGCAGCTTATCCCGTACAGATACGCAGTATTTT
TRBV7-2	TRBD2	many	TRBJ2-1	CASSPEFGTSYNEQFF	TGTGCCAGCAGCCCAGAGTTCGGGACTAGCTACAATGAGCAGTTCTTC
TRBV28	TRBD2	many	TRBJ2-1	CASSSTLTSGRDSEQFF	TGTGCCAGCAGCTCTACGCTGACTAGCGGGAGGGATAGTGAGCAGTTCTTC
TRBV19	TRBD2	many	TRBJ2-1	CASSPSLAGGIYNEQFF	TGTGCCAGTAGTCCCTCCCTAGCGGGAGGCATATACAATGAGCAGTTCTTC
TRBV29-1	-	many	TRBJ2-2	CSVNRAGELFF	TGCAGCGTGAACAGGGCCGGGGAGCTGTTTTTT
TRBV28	TRBD1	few	TRBJ2-5	CASRDRAQETQYF	TGTGCCAGCCGGGACAGGGCCCAAGAGACCCAGTACTTC
TRBV5-6	-	medium-sized	TRBJ2-7	CASSFTVSYEQYF	TGTGCCAGCAGCTTTACAGTCTCCTACGAGCAGTACTTC
TRBV20-1	-	many	TRBJ2-2	CSARPLGTGELFF	TGCAGTGCAAGACCCTTGGGTACCGGGGAGCTGTTTTTT
TRBV30	-	many	TRBJ2-7	CAWSVGGVWHEQYF	TGTGCCTGGAGTGTAGGTGGGGTCTGGCACGAGCAGTACTTC
TRBV6-5	-	many	TRBJ2-1	CASRQDSSYNEQFF	TGTGCCAGCAGACAGGACAGCTCCTACAATGAGCAGTTCTTC
TRBV11-2	-	many	TRBJ2-1	CASSPPGTFLNEQFF	TGTGCCAGCAGCCCTCCCGGGACCTTCCTCAATGAGCAGTTCTTC
TRBV28	TRBD1	many	TRBJ1-2	CASTRTGVDYGYTF	TGTGCCAGCACCCGAACAGGGGTGGACTATGGCTACACCTTC
TRBV7-2	-	many	TRBJ2-6	CASSLASGLNVLTF	TGTGCCAGCAGCTTAGCGTCAGGGCTCAACGTCCTGACTTTC
TRBV7-9	-	many	TRBJ2-5	CASSTGLSWTQYF	TGTGCCAGCAGCACCGGTCTGTCCTGGACCCAGTACTTC
TRBV27	-	few	TRBJ2-5	CASSLMGETQYF	TGTGCCAGCAGTTTAATGGGAGAGACCCAGTACTTC
TRBV18	-	many	TRBJ2-1	CASSPVGGATYNEQFF	TGTGCCAGCTCACCGGTGGGGGGAGCGACCTACAATGAGCAGTTCTTC
TRBV18	-	many	TRBJ1-1	CASRAGAEAFF	TGTGCCAGCCGGGCGGGGGCTGAAGCTTTCTTT
TRBV12-3/TRBV12-4	-	many	TRBJ2-7	CASSPLQGSYEQYF	TGTGCCAGCAGTCCCTTACAGGGATCCTACGAGCAGTACTTC
TRBV7-9	TRBD2	many	TRBJ2-5	CASSPRAGADQETQYF	TGTGCCAGCAGTCCCAGGGCGGGAGCGGATCAGGAGACCCAGTACTTC
TRBV7-8	TRBD2	many	TRBJ2-1	CASSRGGSSYNEQFF	TGTGCCAGCAGCCGAGGCGGGAGCTCCTACAATGAGCAGTTCTTC
TRBV27	-	many	TRBJ2-7	CASSLQRPYEQYF	TGTGCCAGCAGTTTACAGAGACCCTACGAGCAGTACTTC